This T cell receptor (beta chain) came from a study of blood T cell repertoires in COVID-19. Study-wide background: Whether acute or convalescent, the COVID-19 samples came from the United States, Italy and Spain. T cells, B-cell-depleted T cells, or PBMCs provided the cDNA or gDNA that served as material.

CDR3 size: 16 residues. CDR1 is MDHEN and CDR2 is SYDVKM in the germline V gene. V lost 5 bases and J 0 bases, leaving 13 bases between the germline ends. Enrollment of patients from Seattle took place during active infection, with longitudinal follow-up. Clones were read by immunoSEQ multiplex PCR, and TCRdb kept only the in-frame ones, dropping some. The sample includes 85,000 to 120,000 clones, around 78% of them seen just once. Sequenced: peripheral blood. The rearrangement links TRBV28 to TRBJ1-4, with D possibly matching TRBD1 (5 bases). This clonotype was obtained from a man at least 80 years old with COVID-19, enrolled during active disease. The CDR3 DNA is TGTGCCAGCAGTCACTACAGGCTAGCAACTAATGAAAAACTGTTTTTT. Its translation: CASSHYRLATNEKLFF.